This T cell receptor (beta chain) was sequenced in a study of cytomegalovirus exposure and HLA in healthy donors. Amplification used 60 Vbeta primers and 13 Jbeta primers. Measured with immunoSEQ multiplex PCR; TCRdb has only the in-frame clones, and not every one. The sample contains 80,000 to 130,000 clones, around three quarters of which appear only once. From germline, CDR1 is SQVTM and CDR2 ANQGSEA. The CDR3 spans 14 residues. Trimming took 7 bases from V and 4 from J; bases not matched to a gene: 9. This clone occurred a few times. This clonotype was sampled from a female donor in good health and CMV-seropositive. The chain is built from TRBV29-1 and TRBJ2-3; 9 bases map to TRBD2. The sequenced sample was PBMCs. CDR3 nucleotide sequence: TGCAGCGCCCGGGTGCGGGAGGGCCCAGATACGCAGTATTTT. This sequence encodes CSARVREGPDTQYF.